The 10 T cell receptor beta chains listed next were all sequenced from one sample in a study of CD8 T cells in Susac syndrome. An input of 0.5 to 1 ug of RNA was subjected to reverse transcription using random hexamers. MiXCR, applied by TCRdb to the immunoSEQ multiplex PCR reads, yields one record per CDR3 protein. The sample carries 95,000 to 150,000 distinct CDR3 sequences, around 94% recorded once. Sequencing was done on a sample of CD8+ T cells from PBMCs. The origin of the receptors is a human donor with Susac syndrome.

CDR3 amino acids: CASIGLSRETQYF. In DNA, the CDR3 is TGTGCCAGTATAGGGCTTTCTAGAGAGACCCAGTACTTC. This chain connects TRBV25-1 to TRBJ2-5; D gene unclear. This CDR3 has 13 residues. Trimming took 9 bases from V and 4 from J, leaving 15 bases between them. Germline loops: CDR1 MGHDK, CDR2 SYGVNS.

This chain connects TRBV7-9 to TRBJ2-1, with 10 positions matching TRBD1. This CDR3 spans 17 amino acids. V was clipped by 4 bases and J by 7 bases; unmatched bases: 13. Germline V gene data show CDR1 as SEHNR and CDR2 as FQNEAQ (reference sequence). The chain's CDR3 is CASSSSTGGMSINEQFF. DNA for the CDR3: TGTGCCAGCAGCTCTTCGACAGGGGGCATGAGTATTAATGAGCAGTTCTTC.

V is TRBV9 and J is TRBJ1-2; a possible D gene is TRBD1 (5 bases). Germline CDR1 is SGDLS and CDR2 is YYNGEE. The CDR3 runs 14 residues. Trimming left V 3 bases short and J 0 bases short, with 9 bases between. The CDR3 spells CASSGDASNYGYTF. DNA for the CDR3: TGTGCCAGCAGCGGGGACGCATCTAACTATGGCTACACCTTC.

The V call is TRBV30, the J call TRBJ1-6; 7 nucleotides align to TRBD1. CDR1 is GTSNPN and CDR2 is SVGIG in the germline V gene (reference sequence). The length of the CDR3 is 14 residues. The ends lost 1 base at V and 10 bases at J; junction bases unmatched: 7. CDR3 DNA: TGTGCCTGGAGTGGGACAGGTAGTTGGTCACCCCTCCACTTT. Translation: CAWSGTGSWSPLHF.

The genes are TRBV4-3 and TRBJ1-1; D remains unclear. The CDR3 is 15 amino acids. In germline, CDR1 is LGHNA, CDR2 YSLEER. The germline V and J ends were trimmed by 1 base and 3 bases, with 12 bases remaining between them. The CDR3 reads CASSQVAGSDTEAFF. CDR3 sequence (DNA): TGCGCCAGCAGCCAAGTAGCCGGGTCGGACACTGAAGCTTTCTTT.

V usage is TRBV30 and J usage is TRBJ2-2; D gene uncertain. V was clipped by 0 bases and J by 5 bases, with 13 bases between them. Looked up from germline, CDR1 is GTSNPN and CDR2 is SVGIG (reference sequence). CDR3 length: 15 amino acids. CDR3 coding DNA: TGTGCCTGGAGTGTCGGGCCCCTCGGGACCGGGGAGCTGTTTTTT. Amino acid sequence: CAWSVGPLGTGELFF.

The rearrangement links TRBV7-6 to TRBJ2-6; the match to TRBD2 covers 7 bases. V lost 6 bases to trimming and J lost 0 bases; unmatched junction nucleotides: 11. The CDR3 extends over 18 amino acids. Germline CDR1 and CDR2: SGHVS and FNYEAQ. CDR3 in amino acids: CASSLVAGELSGANVLTF. The CDR3 nucleotides are TGTGCCAGCAGTTTGGTGGCGGGGGAGCTCTCTGGGGCCAACGTCCTGACTTTC.

This clonotype was seen only a few times. The CDR3 sequence is CASSLIGELFF. The CDR3 region has the DNA TGTGCCAGCAGCTTGATCGGGGAGCTGTTTTTT. The chain joins TRBV7-9 to TRBJ2-2; D unresolved. CDR3 length: 11 amino acids. Trimming shortened V by 3 bases and J by 7 bases, and 3 bases separated the two germline ends. Germline V CDR1 and CDR2: SEHNR, FQNEAQ (reference sequence).

The chain is built from TRBV29-1 and TRBJ2-3; D call uncertain. From germline, CDR1 is SQVTM and CDR2 ANQGSEA. This CDR3 is 12 amino acids long. V dropped 4 bases and J dropped 0 bases, with 5 bases sitting between them. The CDR3 is CSVAQSTDTQYF. The CDR3 coding sequence is TGCAGCGTTGCTCAGAGCACAGATACGCAGTATTTT.

The rearrangement uses TRBV11-2 and TRBJ2-7; no clear D. The germline V and J ends were trimmed by 3 bases and 11 bases, with 11 bases remaining between them. Germline CDR1 SGHAT, CDR2 FQNNGV. The CDR3 totals 11 residues. The CDR3 region has the DNA TGTGCCAGCAGCTTTCCGGCAGCCAAGTACTTC. Its protein is CASSFPAAKYF.